Below, 19 T cell receptor beta chains from the same sample are listed, as sequenced in a study of blood T cell repertoires in COVID-19 (dated by TCRdb to the early 2020s). Library generation was performed with the immunoSEQ multiplex PCR assay. The table was pulled from immuneACCESS by TCRdb, which kept in-frame rearrangements only. Such tables lose some clones; where checked, under half of the loss comes from unresolved V genes, and the rest has no known cause. The sample yields some 110,000 clones; more than 75% were counted once. Jointly, the top ten make up over 4.5% of the sample. Sequences were obtained from peripheral blood. These receptors came from a human donor in a cohort sampled during active COVID-19.

The gene calls are TRBV19 and TRBJ2-3; the match to TRBD2 covers 9 bases. Trimming cost V 8 bases and J 0 bases; bases outside gene matches: 6. Germline V gene lookup returns CDR1 LNHDA and CDR2 SQIVND (reference sequence). The CDR3 extends over 15 amino acids. The CDR3 loop is CASRLAGVSTDTQYF. The CDR3 region has the DNA TGTGCCAGTCGGTTAGCGGGAGTAAGCACAGATACGCAGTATTTT. The full variable domain, completed using reference TRBV19 and TRBJ2-3, is DGGITQSPKYLFRKEGQNVTLSCEQNLNHDAMYWYRQDPGQGLRLIYYSQIVNDFQKGDIAEGYSVSREKKESFPLTVTSAQKNPTAFYLCASRLAGVSTDTQYFGPGTRLTVL.

The V gene is TRBV4-1, the J gene TRBJ1-5; no clear D. Germline V lookup: CDR1 MGHRA, CDR2 YSYEKL. There are 15 residues in the CDR3. V shed 1 base and J shed 2 bases, with 9 bases lying between them. For the CDR3, the DNA is TGCGCCAGCAGCCAAGGTCCTTCGGGCAATCAGCCCCAGCATTTT. It encodes CASSQGPSGNQPQHF.

The gene calls are TRBV3-1 (or the pseudogene TRBV3-2) and TRBJ1-2; D perhaps matches TRBD1 (5 bases). The V gene lost 4 bases and the J gene lost 2 bases, with 11 bases spanning the gap. The germline gives CDR1 LGHDT, CDR2 YNNKEL (reference sequence). The CDR3 spans 14 residues. The CDR3 DNA is TGTGCCAGCAGCCCTGGAGGGGTGAACTATGGCTACACCTTC. Amino acids: CASSPGGVNYGYTF.

This chain uses TRBV3-1 (or the pseudogene TRBV3-2) with TRBJ1-1, with TRBD1 as a possible D gene (5 bases). This CDR3 is built from 14 residues. V lost 5 bases and J 5 bases, leaving 15 bases between the germline ends. The germline V gene has CDR1 LGHDT and CDR2 YNNKEL (reference sequence). CDR3 DNA sequence: TGTGCCAGCAGCTGGGCGGGGGGGAAAACTGAAGCTTTCTTT. It translates to CASSWAGGKTEAFF.

The rearrangement joins TRBV7-9 to TRBJ2-5; 8 bases match TRBD1. The CDR3 sequence is 15 residues long. The V gene's germline CDR1 is SEHNR and CDR2 FQNEAQ (reference sequence). V shed 4 bases, J shed 6 bases, and the junction held 10 bases outside the gene matches. This chain's CDR3 is CASSWGTGGGKTQYF. The CDR3 DNA sequence: TGTGCCAGCAGCTGGGGGACAGGAGGGGGCAAGACCCAGTACTTC.

The gene calls are TRBV27 and TRBJ1-1, with 8 bases that match TRBD1. CDR1 MNHEY and CDR2 SMNVEV come from the germline V gene (reference sequence). V was clipped by 6 bases and J by 3 bases; unmatched bases: 12. This CDR3 comprises 16 residues. The CDR3 nucleotides read TGTGCCAGCAGGCGTACAGGGGGAGCCCTTCACACTGAAGCTTTCTTT. Translating gives CASRRTGGALHTEAFF.

The rearrangement links TRBV28 to TRBJ1-1; D possibly corresponds to TRBD1 (6 bases). The germline CDR1 and CDR2 sequences are MDHEN and SYDVKM. Trimming took off 3 bases at V and 4 bases at J, with 12 bases between the two ends. This CDR3 is built from 14 residues. The DNA for the CDR3 is TGTGCCAGCAGTTTGAGTACAGGGTCCACTGAAGCTTTCTTT. Encoded protein: CASSLSTGSTEAFF.

This sequence joins TRBV7-9 and TRBJ2-5; D is ambiguous. CDR1 and CDR2 from the germline V gene are SEHNR and FQNEAQ (reference sequence). The CDR3 spans 12 residues. V was clipped by 5 bases and J by 4 bases, with 8 bases between them. The CDR3: CASSPRGETQYF. CDR3 bases: TGTGCCAGCAGCCCAAGAGGAGAGACCCAGTACTTC.

The gene calls are TRBV28 and TRBJ2-7; 9 bases align to TRBD2. This CDR3 is 16 amino acids long. V was pared by 6 bases and J by 4 bases, with 13 bases of the junction left unmatched. Germline lookup yields CDR1 MDHEN and CDR2 SYDVKM. The CDR3 DNA is TGTGCCAGCAGAAGAAGGCCTAGCGGGAACAGGTACGAGCAGTACTTC. Amino acids: CASRRRPSGNRYEQYF.

DNA for the CDR3: TGCGCCAGCAGCCAAGATTATTACCGCGGGACGCGGGGAAACACCATATATTTT. It is translated as CASSQDYYRGTRGNTIYF. The chain couples TRBV4-3 to TRBJ1-3; possibly TRBD1 for D (5 bases). Trimming removed 0 bases from V and 4 bases from J, with 19 bases in between. CDR1 is LGHNA and CDR2 is YSLEER in the germline V gene. The length of the CDR3 is 18 residues.

The chain carries TRBV25-1 and TRBJ2-3; D may be TRBD1 (6 bases). The CDR3 runs to 16 residues. Germline lookup yields CDR1 MGHDK and CDR2 SYGVNS. V was clipped by 4 bases and J by 2 bases, with 16 bases between them. The DNA for the CDR3 is TGTGCCAGCAGTGCAAGGGACACCCAACTCACAGATACGCAGTATTTT. This encodes CASSARDTQLTDTQYF.

This chain links TRBV7-6 with TRBJ1-6; the match to TRBD1 covers 8 bases. Germline values: CDR1 SGHVS, CDR2 FNYEAQ. The CDR3 runs to 16 residues. Losses at the gene ends were 5 bases for V and 4 bases for J; bases not matched to a gene: 7. CDR3 nucleotides: TGTGCCAGCAGCGGACAGGGAGGGGGATATAATTCACCCCTCCACTTT. As protein: CASSGQGGGYNSPLHF.

This rearrangement joins TRBV6-1 to TRBJ2-3; 7 positions agree with TRBD1. The trim removed 4 bases at V and 0 bases at J, leaving 7 bases unmatched. The CDR3 has 16 amino acids. Germline CDR1 MNHNS, CDR2 SASEGT. Here the CDR3 DNA reads TGTGCCAGCAGTGCCACAGGGGTCGCTAGCACAGATACGCAGTATTTT. It codes for CASSATGVASTDTQYF.

This clone showed up just once. This chain joins TRBV29-1 and TRBJ2-3; D remains ambiguous. From germline, CDR1 is SQVTM and CDR2 ANQGSEA. V lost 3 bases and J 1 base, leaving 5 bases between the germline ends. This CDR3 is built from 12 residues. The CDR3 sequence is CSVDGGTDTQYF. The CDR3 coding sequence is TGCAGCGTTGACGGAGGCACAGATACGCAGTATTTT.

V gene TRBV18 combines with J gene TRBJ2-1, with TRBD2 matching 11 bases. Trimming removed 3 bases from V and 7 bases from J; junction bases left unmatched: 8. This CDR3 has 16 residues. Looked up from germline, CDR1 is KGHSH and CDR2 is LQKENI. The CDR3 spells CASSPSKLAGENEQFF. CDR3 DNA: TGTGCCAGCTCACCGTCTAAACTAGCGGGAGAGAATGAGCAGTTCTTC.

The chain recombines TRBV7-9 with TRBJ1-2; D is undetermined. The germline V gene has CDR1 SEHNR and CDR2 FQNEAQ (reference sequence). This CDR3 has 15 residues. The germline V and J ends were trimmed by 4 bases and 2 bases, with 14 bases remaining between them. CDR3 protein: CASSSPGQLNYGYTF. CDR3 DNA sequence: TGTGCCAGCAGCTCCCCTGGGCAGTTAAACTATGGCTACACCTTC.

The chain uses TRBV7-2 and TRBJ2-7; TRBD2 aligns across 11 bases. The CDR3 is made up of 15 amino acids. CDR1 SGHTA and CDR2 FQGNSA come from the germline V gene. V was pared by 1 base and J by 3 bases, with 2 bases of the junction left unmatched. The chain's CDR3 is CASSLVGTSGYEQYF. CDR3 DNA: TGTGCCAGCAGCTTAGTAGGGACTAGCGGCTACGAGCAGTACTTC.

This clone was seen only once. This chain uses TRBV27 with TRBJ2-7; perhaps TRBD1 as D (6 bases). Trimming left V 5 bases short and J 3 bases short, with 11 bases between. This CDR3 is 13 amino acids long. The germline V gene encodes CDR1 MNHEY and CDR2 SMNVEV (reference sequence). The CDR3 nucleotides are TGTGCCAGCAGTCTCGGACAGAGCTACGAGCAGTACTTC. Its protein product is CASSLGQSYEQYF.

This sequence joins TRBV11-2 and TRBJ2-1; TRBD2 matches 8 bases. The CDR3 contains 17 residues. Unmatched junction bases numbered 13, after V lost 4 bases and J lost 5 bases. Germline V gives CDR1 SGHAT, CDR2 FQNNGV. The DNA of the CDR3 is TGTGCCAGCAGCTCCCGGATAGCGGGAAGAACCAACAATGAGCAGTTCTTC. This codes for CASSSRIAGRTNNEQFF. The variable domain in full, with the rest retrieved from reference TRBV11-2 and TRBJ2-1, is EAGVAQSPRYKIIEKRQSVAFWCNPISGHATLYWYQQILGQGPKLLIQFQNNGVVDDSQLPKDRFSAERLKGVDSTLKIQPAKLEDSAVYLCASSSRIAGRTNNEQFFGPGTRLTVL.